This TCR beta chain stems from a study of T cells in women clearing cervical HPV infection listed by TCRdb under 2018. Some background on the complete study: The cases were 20 to 30 women with histologically confirmed HPV16-related CIN3 or worse, and 2 of those women had invasive cancers. Controls were around 24 women whose single incident HPV16 infection cleared within 12 months without precancer or cancer developing. Case blood was taken at the visit when the lesion was first identified, whereas control blood was taken when infection was no longer detected. Among cases, blood sampling came a median of nearly 150 days after lesion detection, with an interquartile range of roughly 85 to 200 days. Because only a few women had HLA typing data, the possibility that HLA type acted as a confounder could not be ruled out. Nested within Costa Rica's Guanacaste HPV Natural History Study, an exploratory proof-of-principle case-control study compared TCR repertoires across cervical HPV16 outcomes. Cases and controls were matched on age within five years and on year of sample collection. A median age of almost 35 years was observed in cases versus 38 in controls, and no significant differences in baseline characteristics were found. The parent cohort enrolled 10,000 or so women aged 18 or older in Guanacaste, Costa Rica, during about 1992 to 1995 and followed them for over six years. Five blinded duplicates per group were added as quality controls, giving roughly 60 samples: 50 or so participants and about ten replicates. Points the paper makes about the study in general: Across sequencing depths, CIN3+ cases showed significantly higher TCR repertoire richness than controls, but evenness did not differ between the groups. Whether associations preceded infection or resulted from infection could not be shown with the cross-sectional design, and effector/memory subsets and HPV-specific T cells were not isolated. Because the number of T cells per sample was unknown, the richness differences could reflect varying T-cell content rather than repertoire biology. Cases were distinguished from controls with an estimated AUC of about 0.78 by random forest classifiers combining richness and V gene abundances.

For this clone: Its specific antigen is unknown.

Every participant had a single incident cervical HPV16 infection, and prevalent HPV16 infections were excluded. Cervical HPV DNA was detected with MY09/MY11 PCR, and genotyping was done by dot-blot hybridization. Approximately 16 mL of heparinized blood were centrifuged, and the buffy coat was aliquoted, frozen at -30°C, then stored at -80°C. QIAGEN kits were used to extract genomic DNA from buffy coat specimens. The immunoSEQ assay used multiplex PCR to amplify TCR beta CDR3 regions from an average of roughly 1.2 ug of genomic DNA per sample. The assay corrected primer bias using a complete synthetic TCR repertoire to establish an amplification baseline. Amplicons were sequenced on the Illumina platform. In the paper's pipeline: Sequence errors were corrected by clustering with frequency ratios and a modified nearest-neighbor algorithm, and the sequences were then analyzed in the immunoSEQ Analyzer using IMGT gene definitions. At each rarefaction depth, TCR richness and evenness were averaged over 20 rarefaction repeats, and samples with fewer sequences than the depth were excluded. Wilcoxon rank sum tests with FDR correction were used to compare V, D and J gene relative abundances between the groups. Blinded duplicates gave an intraclass correlation of more than 90% for TCR richness and an average of roughly 76% across some 62 gene segments. TCRdb provides this immuneACCESS table in a form limited to in-frame rearrangements. Some clones are lacking; in checked studies, under half of them reflect an unresolved V gene, and why the rest are absent is not known. Clonal size and the V and J genes are those of that table, whereas D and trimming came from the DNA. The table for this sample lists under 40,000 clones. About 3.5% of the sample lies in the top ten.

This TCR derives from a woman aged 18-70 years with a cervical HPV16 infection that either progressed to CIN3+ or cleared (not recorded which). Input material: blood buffy coat.

CDR3 DNA (partial): TGTGCCAGCAGTTTCCAGGGGAGAATGTCCGAG. Its translation reads: CASSFQGRMSE. The full CDR3 protein is CASSFQGRMSEQYF. The chain is made from TRBV12-3 or TRBV12-4 and TRBJ2-7; TRBD1 is a possible D gene, resting on 6 matching bases. Read coverage stops 3 residues before the CDR3 terminus; the germline J gene supplies the remainder. Including cysteine and phenylalanine, the CDR3 has 14 amino acids. Sequencing covers 33 bases of the CDR3, shown here with the frame starting at base 1. The V end loses 3 bases and the J end loses 6 bases, and a stretch of 15 bases separates them.